One sample yielded the 21 T cell receptor beta chains listed below, sequenced in a study of T cell repertoires in cytomegalovirus infection. TCRdb re-called the reads with MiXCR, one entry per CDR3 protein. The sample lists approximately 630,000 distinct CDR3 sequences; 20% to 25% were seen once. Material for sequencing was CD8+ T cells from PBMCs. Receptor source: a human donor in good health (CMV status not recorded). Some clones in this sample may be carry-over from other donors' samples.

This clonotype was counted ten times or more. The chain joins TRBV6-5 to TRBJ2-1; tentatively, D is TRBD2 (5 bases). This CDR3 is built from 16 residues. The V end lost 2 bases, the J end lost 1 base, and 12 bases lay between the germline ends. Germline loops: CDR1 MNHEY, CDR2 SVGAGI. The CDR3 DNA sequence: TGTGCCAGCAGTTACGGGTTAACGGGATCCTACAATGAGCAGTTCTTC. Its translation: CASSYGLTGSYNEQFF.

CDR3 DNA: TGTGCCAGCAGCCCCCCGGGGGGGGGCCATGGCTACACCTTC. Translating it yields CASSPPGGGHGYTF. The J gene is TRBJ1-2, the V gene TRBV28; D possibly corresponds to TRBD1 (6 bases). CDR1 is MDHEN, CDR2 SYDVKM, per germline. This CDR3 spans 14 amino acids. The V end was cut by 6 bases, the J end by 6 bases, with 17 bases between.

The chain uses TRBV7-9 and TRBJ1-1, with 7 positions matching TRBD1. The J segment lost 6 bases and the V segment lost 4 bases, leaving 8 bases of the junction unmatched. This CDR3 has 14 residues. Germline loops: CDR1 SEHNR, CDR2 FQNEAQ (reference sequence). The CDR3 here is CASSSVTGISEAFF. CDR3 nucleotides: TGTGCCAGCAGCTCAGTGACAGGGATCTCTGAAGCTTTCTTT.

This clonotype was observed a handful of times. The CDR3 reads CASSPGTGARNTEAFF. In nucleotides, the CDR3 is TGTGCCAGCAGTCCGGGGACAGGGGCCCGGAACACTGAAGCTTTCTTT. The chain combines TRBV6-5 with TRBJ1-1; 10 positions match TRBD1. CDR3 length: 16 amino acids. The germline V gene encodes CDR1 MNHEY and CDR2 SVGAGI. The V segment lost 5 bases and the J segment 1 base; nucleotides outside the gene matches: 7.

This clonotype was detected only a few times. This sequence joins TRBV28 and TRBJ2-1; D gene ambiguous. The CDR3 loop spans 15 amino acids. CDR1 is MDHEN, CDR2 SYDVKM, per germline. The germline V and J ends were trimmed by 7 bases and 2 bases, with 15 bases remaining between them. The CDR3 spells CASTNIQTPYNEQFF. The CDR3, as DNA: TGTGCCAGCACCAACATTCAGACTCCCTACAATGAGCAGTTCTTC.

This clonotype appeared many times. The chain joins TRBV12-3 or TRBV12-4 to TRBJ2-7; no firm D call. Trimming removed 1 base from V and 5 bases from J, with 12 bases in between. This CDR3 has 14 amino acids. CDR3 in amino acids: CASSLEGLRNEQYF. DNA for the CDR3: TGTGCCAGCAGTTTAGAAGGGTTACGGAACGAGCAGTACTTC.

In its sample, this clonotype was seen a few times. The V gene is TRBV6-5, the J gene TRBJ2-3; D is unclear. V lost 3 bases, J lost 2 bases, and 9 bases lay in between. Germline V gene data show CDR1 as MNHEY and CDR2 as SVGAGI. This CDR3 is built from 14 residues. Here the CDR3 DNA reads TGTGCCAGCAGTTATGGAGACACCACAGATACGCAGTATTTT. Its protein is CASSYGDTTDTQYF.

The CDR3 DNA is TGTGCCAGCAGCCAAGATCCCAGCGGGGGGGCGGGCACCGGGGAGCTGTTTTTT. Residues: CASSQDPSGGAGTGELFF. This chain connects TRBV14 to TRBJ2-2; 10 bases map to TRBD2. The germline CDR1 and CDR2 sequences are SGHDN and FVKESK. CDR3 size: 18 residues. The V gene end was trimmed by 0 bases and the J gene end by 4 bases; junction bases not matched to a gene: 8.

A remark on this clonotype: A much larger clone lies one base from this, so it may be a read error. CDR3 coding DNA: TGTGCCAGCAGCTTTGTCGGCGGGCAGCTGTTTTTT. This gives the protein CASSFVGGQLFF. The chain uses TRBV7-8 and TRBJ2-2; a possible D gene is TRBD2 (5 bases). The CDR3 consists of 12 residues. CDR1 SGHVS and CDR2 FQNEAQ come from the germline V gene.

The chain couples TRBV27 to TRBJ2-1; maybe TRBD1 (5 bases). Between the trimmed V and J ends, which lost 5 bases and 8 bases, there was a span of 13 bases. The CDR3 is made up of 13 amino acids. Germline CDR1 and CDR2: MNHEY and SMNVEV (reference sequence). The CDR3 nucleotides read TGTGCCAGCAGTCGGACACTCGACGATGAGCAGTTCTTC. Translating gives CASSRTLDDEQFF.

This clonotype was seen a handful of times. The rearrangement links TRBV6-5 to TRBJ2-2; 7 bases match TRBD1. V was clipped by 2 bases and J by 6 bases; unmatched bases: 6. This CDR3 region has 15 residues. Germline V gene data show CDR1 as MNHEY and CDR2 as SVGAGI. CDR3 residues: CASSYEGASAGELFF. The CDR3 coding sequence is TGTGCCAGCAGTTACGAGGGGGCCTCGGCCGGGGAGCTGTTTTTT.

This clonotype occurred many times. The J gene is TRBJ2-2, the V gene TRBV7-3, with D possibly being TRBD1 (6 bases). In germline, CDR1 is SGHTA, CDR2 FQGTGA. The CDR3 covers 15 residues. Trimming stripped 5 bases from V and 4 bases from J, with 14 bases between. The CDR3 is CASSLQGIGTGELFF. The CDR3 DNA is TGTGCCAGCAGCCTACAGGGTATAGGCACCGGGGAGCTGTTTTTT.

This clonotype showed up many times. V usage is TRBV20-1 and J usage is TRBJ2-5; TRBD2 aligns across 12 bases. The CDR3 is made up of 16 amino acids. Germline assignment: CDR1 DFQATT and CDR2 SNEGSKA (reference sequence). Trimming took 6 bases from V and 3 from J; bases not matched to a gene: 11. CDR3 sequence reads: CSANPGTSGSKETQYF. The CDR3 DNA reads as TGCAGTGCGAACCCCGGGACTAGCGGGTCCAAAGAGACCCAGTACTTC.

This clonotype was recorded at least ten times. This chain links TRBV7-6 with TRBJ1-2; 8 positions agree with TRBD1. The J segment lost 8 bases and the V segment lost 6 bases, leaving 8 bases of the junction unmatched. Germline V gives CDR1 SGHVS, CDR2 FNYEAQ. There are 13 residues in the CDR3. The CDR3 loop reads CASSPDRAGGYTF. DNA of the CDR3: TGTGCCAGCAGTCCGGACAGGGCTGGAGGCTACACCTTC.

The J gene is TRBJ2-1, the V gene TRBV6-2 or TRBV6-3, with TRBD2 matching 8 bases. This CDR3 has 16 residues. Germline CDR1 and CDR2: MNHEY and SVGEGT. V trimming: 6 bases; J trimming: 1 base; junction bases outside the gene matches: 8. This CDR3 is CASSFSASGSYNEQFF. For the CDR3, the DNA is TGTGCCAGCAGCTTCTCGGCTAGCGGGTCCTACAATGAGCAGTTCTTC.

This chain links TRBV2 with TRBJ1-1; unclear D gene. The germline V gene has CDR1 SNHLY and CDR2 FYNNEI. V gave up 8 bases and J gave up 4 bases, with 8 bases separating them. CDR3 size: 11 residues. The CDR3: CASPGRTEAFF. The CDR3, as DNA: TGTGCCAGCCCGGGCCGCACTGAAGCTTTCTTT.

In its sample, this clonotype was seen many times. The CDR3 DNA reads TGTGCCAGCGTGACCGGATGGGGCTCTGGAAACACCATATATTTT. It specifies CASVTGWGSGNTIYF. This chain joins TRBV7-2 and TRBJ1-3; no clear D. CDR1 is SGHTA and CDR2 is FQGNSA in the germline V gene. The CDR3 totals 15 residues. The V end was cut by 8 bases, the J end by 0 bases, with 14 bases between. The variable domain in full, completed from reference TRBV7-2 and TRBJ1-3, reads GAGVSQSPSNKVTEKGKDVELRCDPISGHTALYWYRQSLGQGLEFLIYFQGNSAPDKSGLPSDRFSAERTGGSVSTLTIQRTQQEDSAVYLCASVTGWGSGNTIYFGEGSWLTVV.

The rearrangement uses TRBV12-3 or TRBV12-4 and TRBJ2-3; D is tentatively TRBD1 or TRBD2 (6 bases each). V lost 5 bases, J lost 2 bases, and 17 bases lay in between. The CDR3 sequence is 16 residues long. Here the CDR3 reads CASSDLVGGYTDTQYF. The CDR3 coding sequence is TGTGCCAGCAGTGATCTAGTGGGGGGCTACACAGATACGCAGTATTTT.

This clonotype was detected many times. The V call is TRBV20-1, the J call TRBJ1-1; no reliable D call. Trimming shortened V by 6 bases and J by 0 bases, and 8 bases separated the two germline ends. Germline V gives CDR1 DFQATT, CDR2 SNEGSKA (reference sequence). This CDR3 has 12 amino acids. CDR3 sequence reads: CSARFLNTEAFF. CDR3 nucleotides: TGCAGTGCCCGCTTTTTGAACACTGAAGCTTTCTTT.

This rearrangement joins TRBV7-9 to TRBJ2-7; D unclear. The V gene lost 1 base and the J gene lost 2 bases, with 12 bases spanning the gap. This CDR3 spans 15 amino acids. Germline lookup yields CDR1 SEHNR and CDR2 FQNEAQ (reference sequence). The CDR3 region has the DNA TGTGCCAGCAGCTTAGGACGGTCCAGCCCCTACGAGCAGTACGTC. Translating it yields CASSLGRSSPYEQYV.

This clonotype has a count of ten or more. This rearrangement joins TRBV11-3 to TRBJ2-2; D is perhaps TRBD1 (6 bases). Germline V gene sequence: CDR1 SGHNT, CDR2 YENEEA. The V end lost 1 base, the J end lost 0 bases, and 15 bases lay between the germline ends. The CDR3 runs to 18 residues. CDR3: CASSLALSHRANTGELFF. The CDR3, as DNA: TGTGCCAGCAGCTTAGCGTTGAGCCACAGGGCGAACACCGGGGAGCTGTTTTTT.